The source of this T cell receptor (beta chain) is a study of spatial heterogeneity in lung cancer. Study background: For the average unique TCR and UMI combination, more than 8.5 occurrences appeared in raw reads. The study, taken as a whole, reports: For expanded intratumoral alpha and beta TCRs, counts tracked tumor mutation counts.

As for time point: sample taken at primary tumor resection. No cells were sorted before sequencing. The whole RNA sequenced was extracted from tumor, nontumor lung or frozen PBMC. TCRdb itself ran the 5' RACE reads through MiXCR, one entry per CDR3 protein. The sample holds 15,000 or so distinct CDR3 sequences, about 5% seen once. This clonotype was seen ten or more times. Its target is unknown. The sequencing here drew on lung tumor tissue, taken at surgery. The receptor's source is a male donor with early-stage non-small cell lung cancer.

The CDR3 loop is CAISESPTAGGEAFF. CDR3 DNA: TGTGCCATCAGTGAGTCACCGACAGCCGGGGGTGAAGCTTTCTTT. The rearrangement uses TRBV10-3 and TRBJ1-1; possibly TRBD1 for D (5 bases). The V end lost 0 bases, the J end lost 7 bases, and 15 bases lay between the germline ends. This CDR3 spans 15 amino acids. CDR1 ENHRY and CDR2 SYGVKD come from the germline V gene.